This T cell receptor beta chain was recorded in a study of cytomegalovirus exposure and HLA in healthy donors (dated by TCRdb to about 2017). Study-wide context: In an earlier analysis of fewer than 750 of the donors, about 270 Gb of sequence data and 100 million or so unique TCR beta sequences from about 190 million T cells were reported. An early release that covered about 640 HLA-typed donors contained around 300 gigabases of sequencing data and tens of millions of unique TCR sequences. Of the 300 to 450 genotyped donors, about 80% fell in the genetic ancestry cluster associated with self-reported Caucasian donors. The study was designed to test whether signatures of past pathogen exposure could be identified by cataloging public T cell receptors. The study used immunosequencing to profile the T cell repertoires of around 600 subjects and linked those repertoires to cytomegalovirus serostatus. In addition to the first cohort of 666 subjects, a separate validation cohort of 120 different subjects was used. High-throughput TCR immunosequencing, statistical association of individual TCRs with disease status, and machine learning were combined to predict cytomegalovirus infection status. A later analysis re-analyzed previously published TCR beta repertoires from roughly 630 donors and added high-resolution HLA genotyping to study TCR occurrence patterns. Rather than drawing on any new phenotypic data, the later analysis identified candidate immune exposures from TCR beta sequences and the way those sequences occurred across donors. To decide whether each TCR beta V gene segment behaved as functional or pseudogenic, an earlier analysis of some 600 of the donors relied on high-throughput TCR beta sequencing. Donor age, sex, ethnicity and CMV serostatus were compiled together with the repertoire data. In a later genetic analysis, genome-wide SNP genotypes for about 55% of the 666 donors were used, and that subset was treated as a discovery cohort. All discovery cohort repertoires had been generated using a single sequencing platform. Both class I and class II loci were covered by HLA typing, at four-digit resolution. Typing coverage differed by locus: A, B, C, DRB1 and DQB1 were typed in about 629-640 donors, DQA1 in roughly 500, DPA1 in some 610, and DPB1 in around 490. Four or five DR-DQ haplotypes were handled as single units for association and clustering, since linkage in the cohort was strong. On average, about 200,000 unique TCR beta nucleotide sequences were sequenced per donor among 398 genotyped donors of the cohort, with roughly 19% of those sequences being non-productive. What the research found in general, with its limitations: Compared with the roughly 670-donor mean, donors in an Asian-associated ancestry cluster had fewer N-insertions in productive TCRs, according to a later genetic analysis. Specific HLA alleles were associated with more than 15,000 TCR beta sequences at a false discovery rate of 0.05 in a later analysis. CMV serostatus was the only immune exposure information available for the cohort. Assigning TCR associations to individual alleles was difficult when HLA alleles, especially DR and DQ, strongly co-occurred. A further reported finding was that TCR beta sequences accurately predicted the HLA-A and HLA-B alleles for most subjects in the first cohort. According to a later analysis, TCR association rates differed among HLA loci, with DRB1 alleles showing the most associated TCRs and HLA-C alleles showing the fewest. In vitro tests confirmed that a few of the cytomegalovirus-associated TCR beta chains recognize cytomegalovirus antigens. Some IMGT-functional V segments, including TRBV6-2 and TRBV6-3, could not be distinguished by the 87-base-pair reads and were therefore excluded. The presence/absence analyses assumed that sequencing depth was roughly uniform across donors, and that assumption may not be true. It was suggested by the authors that the approach could potentially be generalized to other disease states and immunological phenotypes. In the study, 150 to 200 TCR beta chains were listed as associated with cytomegalovirus. Only TCR beta chains were sequenced in this cohort, and the absence of alpha or paired-chain data limited detectable features. Most TCR sequences were observed very rarely across donors, whereas some public TCRs were present in many individuals. A cluster of highly shared sequence variants was judged likely to represent a technical artifact of the sequencing pipeline. In both the original and validation cohorts, the classifier was reported to diagnose cytomegalovirus status with high specificity and sensitivity. In a later analysis, HLA-associated TCR beta chains were found to be more clonally expanded and to have lower generation probabilities than equally common non-associated chains. Correlated functional status among segregating V segments might reflect linkage disequilibrium, but an unknown experimental factor could not be ruled out. A later analysis found that most CMV-associated TCR beta chains appeared HLA-restricted, with HLA associations seemingly driven largely by CMV exposure. Because counts were too low, about 18 rarely observed V segments, including chromosome 9 orphons, were excluded from the earlier analysis of under 650 of the donors. An association between a missense DCLRE1C variant and V-gene and J-gene trimming of TCR beta chains was found in a later genetic analysis and replicated in an independent cohort. Because HLA typing was unavailable for some donors at each locus, only the typed subset was used in association tests. In an earlier analysis of approximately 590 of the donors, most TCR beta V segments were observed in productive rearrangements about 87% or about 30% of the time, broadly matching IMGT annotations. In a later analysis, several top co-occurrence clusters were reported to appear linked to parvovirus B19, influenza, CMV and Epstein-Barr virus.

From cysteine to phenylalanine, the CDR3 is 14 amino acids long. Just the 42-base CDR3 DNA is kept, in frame starting at base 1. As encoded in the germline V gene (reference sequence), CDR1 is SGHNT while CDR2 is YYREEE. V trim: 3 bases; J trim: 9 bases; unmatched bases: 5. The library came from the immunoSEQ multiplex PCR assay. For the multiplex PCR, a mixture combining 60 forward primers for TCR Vbeta segments and 13 reverse primers for TCR Jbeta segments was used. The CDR3 region of rearranged TCR beta genes was amplified from genomic DNA with a multiplex PCR assay. Amplified TCR beta libraries were sequenced as 87-base-pair reads on the Illumina HiSeq System. Concerning the study's data processing: A later analysis counted 75 million to 100 million unique TCR beta chains across the 650 to 800 repertoires, and about 10 million of these chains were shared by at least two donors. A nearest-neighbor algorithm error-corrected the raw reads and collapsed the reads into unique sequences, merging closely related sequences to remove PCR and sequencing errors. To assign V, D and J gene segments, CDR3 sequences were aligned to IMGT reference sequences. For a sequence to be retained, a match of at least six nucleotides was required to both a V gene segment and a J gene segment. A rearrangement counted as productive if the CDR3 had no stop codons and remained in frame with V and J, and every other rearrangement counted as non-productive. Following IMGT convention, CDR3 was defined as the stretch from the second conserved V-encoded cysteine up to the conserved J-encoded phenylalanine. Sequences without an unambiguous match to a single V gene segment were excluded from the earlier analysis of about 600 of the donors. An earlier analysis of a few hundred of the donors classified V segments as functional when productive rearrangements were above 56.7% and as segregating when the standard deviation between donors was above 5%. A statistical classification framework was built to diagnose cytomegalovirus status from the catalog of TCR beta chain sequences. In a later analysis, TCR nucleotide sequences were compared against IMGT/GENE-DB human TR gene sequences so that V and J genes could be assigned. Using the TCRdist pipeline, a later analysis assigned CDR3 sequences along with most-parsimonious VDJ recombination scenarios. In a later analysis, every TCR beta chain was defined by the combination of its CDR3 amino acid sequence and its V-gene family, and reads without a unique V-gene family were dropped. A later analysis removed roughly 590 highly shared, low-generation-probability nucleotide sequences to deal with suspected cross-contamination and a sequencing artifact. For each public chain, a later analysis derived a clonal expansion index from normalized ranks of inferred template counts within each repertoire. A later analysis computed generation probabilities with a VDJ recombination model fitted to out-of-frame rearrangements, and checked the results against IGoR. In a later analysis, TCR-TCR, TCR-HLA and TCR-CMV co-occurrence was scored with hypergeometric tests, and a repertoire-size bias correction was applied to TCR pairs. To estimate false discovery rates, a later analysis permuted the HLA or CMV assignments 20 times. In a later analysis, co-occurring TCRs were grouped using DBSCAN, and TCRdist sequence similarity was added for clustering within HLA-allele-positive subsets. Co-occurrence clustering excluded repertoires with fewer than 30,000 or more than 120,000 public chains, plus five with anomalous nucleotide sharing. Drawn from immuneACCESS, this table holds only the in-frame rearrangements with V and J called that TCRdb kept. Clones are partly lost; checked studies trace under half to an unresolved V gene and leave the rest unexplained. The V and J calls and clone size were taken over from that table, and D and trimming were inferred from the DNA. This sample lists some 150,000 clones; roughly 80% were detected once. The ten top clones hold approximately 0.8% of the sample.

About this clone: Its antigen is currently not known. There are no base qualities to consult, and no much larger clone falls within one base.

The cohort was made up of 650 to 700 healthy bone marrow donors. All cohort members were sampled while nominally healthy, although unrecorded immune exposures were likely present. The donor was CMV seronegative and was included in the group of 352 seronegative cohort members. A peripheral blood sample was collected from each donor, and TCR beta sequencing was performed on peripheral blood mononuclear cells. Genomic DNA extraction from the blood cell samples was performed with the Qiagen DNeasy Blood Extraction Kit. This chain is built from TRBV5-4 and TRBJ2-1; a stretch of 11 junction bases matches TRBD2. This clonotype was obtained from a woman aged 18-29 years in good health and CMV-seronegative. The material sequenced was PBMCs. The DNA reads as follows: TGTGCCAGCAGCTCGGGACTAGCGGCGGGTGAGCAGTTCTTC. Its translation is CASSSGLAAGEQFF.